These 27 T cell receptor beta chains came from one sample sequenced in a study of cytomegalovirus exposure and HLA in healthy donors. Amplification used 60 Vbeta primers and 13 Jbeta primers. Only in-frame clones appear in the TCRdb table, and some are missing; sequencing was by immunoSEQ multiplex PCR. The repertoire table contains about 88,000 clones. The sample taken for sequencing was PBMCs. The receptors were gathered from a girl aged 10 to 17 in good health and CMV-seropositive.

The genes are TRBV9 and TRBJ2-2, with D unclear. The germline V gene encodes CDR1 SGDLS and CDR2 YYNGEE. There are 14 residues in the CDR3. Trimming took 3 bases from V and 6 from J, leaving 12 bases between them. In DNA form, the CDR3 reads TGTGCCAGCAGCGACTCCTCTAGTGCCGGGGAGCTGTTTTTT. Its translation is CASSDSSSAGELFF. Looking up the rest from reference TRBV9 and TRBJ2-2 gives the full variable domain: DSGVTQTPKHLITATGQRVTLRCSPRSGDLSVYWYQQSLDQGLQFLIQYYNGEERAKGNILERFSAQQFPDLHSELNLSSLELGDSALYFCASSDSSSAGELFFGEGSRLTVL.

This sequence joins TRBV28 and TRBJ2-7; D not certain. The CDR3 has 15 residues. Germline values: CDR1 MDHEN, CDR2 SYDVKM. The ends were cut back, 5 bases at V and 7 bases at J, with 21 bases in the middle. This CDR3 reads CASSPGLRLTGEQYV. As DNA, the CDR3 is TGTGCCAGCAGTCCGGGCCTTCGTTTGACTGGGGAGCAGTACGTC.

This CDR3 reads CASSLGGRIAWNTEAFF. CDR3 nucleotide sequence: TGTGCCAGCAGCTTAGGGGGGCGGATCGCGTGGAACACTGAAGCTTTCTTT. V and J are TRBV13 and TRBJ1-1, with a weak D call TRBD1 (5 bases). With 0 bases removed from V and 1 base from J, the gap between germline ends came to 15 bases. The CDR3 extends over 17 amino acids. Germline V gene data show CDR1 as PRHDT and CDR2 as FYEKMQ (reference sequence).

CDR3: CASSQVQGDYGYTF. For the CDR3, the DNA is TGTGCCAGCAGCCAAGTCCAGGGCGACTATGGCTACACCTTC. The V call is TRBV14, the J call TRBJ1-2, with D tentatively TRBD1 (5 bases). In germline, CDR1 is SGHDN, CDR2 FVKESK. CDR3 length equals 14 residues. Trimming removed 1 base from V and 3 bases from J, with 9 bases in between.

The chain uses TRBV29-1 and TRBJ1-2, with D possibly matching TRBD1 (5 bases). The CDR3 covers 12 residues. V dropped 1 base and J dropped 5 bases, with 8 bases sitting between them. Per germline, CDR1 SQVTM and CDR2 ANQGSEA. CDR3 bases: TGCAGCGTTGAAGGCGGGGGTTATGGCTACACCTTC. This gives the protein CSVEGGGYGYTF.

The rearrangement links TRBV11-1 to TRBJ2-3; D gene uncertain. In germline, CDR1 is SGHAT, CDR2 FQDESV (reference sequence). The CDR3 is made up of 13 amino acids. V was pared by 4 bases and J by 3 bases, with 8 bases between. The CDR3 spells CASSSTATDTQYF. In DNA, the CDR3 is TGTGCCAGCAGCTCTACAGCAACAGATACGCAGTATTTT.

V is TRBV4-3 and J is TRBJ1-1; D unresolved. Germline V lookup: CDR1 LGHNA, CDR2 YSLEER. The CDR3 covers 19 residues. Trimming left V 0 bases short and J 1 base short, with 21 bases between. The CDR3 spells CASSQENYLLGEGNTEAFF. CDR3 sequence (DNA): TGCGCCAGCAGCCAAGAAAACTACCTACTGGGAGAAGGGAACACTGAAGCTTTCTTT.

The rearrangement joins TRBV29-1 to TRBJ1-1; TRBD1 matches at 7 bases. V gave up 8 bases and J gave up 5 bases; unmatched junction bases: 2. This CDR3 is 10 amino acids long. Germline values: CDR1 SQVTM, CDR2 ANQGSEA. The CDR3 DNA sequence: TGCAGCCTACAGGGGACTGAAGCTTTCTTT. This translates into CSLQGTEAFF.

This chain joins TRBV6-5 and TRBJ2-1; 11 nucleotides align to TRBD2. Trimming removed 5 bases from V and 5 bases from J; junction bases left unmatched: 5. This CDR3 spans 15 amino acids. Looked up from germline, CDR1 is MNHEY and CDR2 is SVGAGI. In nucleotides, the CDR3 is TGTGCCAGCAGTCTCGGGACTAGCGGACACAATGAGCAGTTCTTC. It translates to CASSLGTSGHNEQFF.

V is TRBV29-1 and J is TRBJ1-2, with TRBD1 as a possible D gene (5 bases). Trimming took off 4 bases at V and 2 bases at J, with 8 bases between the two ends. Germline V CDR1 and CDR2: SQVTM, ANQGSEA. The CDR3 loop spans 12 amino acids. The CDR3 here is CSVAGGNYGYTF. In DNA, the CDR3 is TGCAGCGTTGCTGGGGGGAACTATGGCTACACCTTC.

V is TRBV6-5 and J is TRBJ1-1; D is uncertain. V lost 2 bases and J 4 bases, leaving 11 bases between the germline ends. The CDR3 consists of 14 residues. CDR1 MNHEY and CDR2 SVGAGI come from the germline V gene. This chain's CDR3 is CASSYRGSSTEAFF. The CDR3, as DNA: TGTGCCAGCAGTTACCGCGGATCCAGCACTGAAGCTTTCTTT.

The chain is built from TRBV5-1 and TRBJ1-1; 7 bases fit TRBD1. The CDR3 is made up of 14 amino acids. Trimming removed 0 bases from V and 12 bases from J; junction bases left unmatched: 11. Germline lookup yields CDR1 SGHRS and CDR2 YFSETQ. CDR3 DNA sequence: TGCGCCAGCAGCTTGGAGTGGGCAGGGGGAAAGCCTTTCTTT. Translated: CASSLEWAGGKPFF.

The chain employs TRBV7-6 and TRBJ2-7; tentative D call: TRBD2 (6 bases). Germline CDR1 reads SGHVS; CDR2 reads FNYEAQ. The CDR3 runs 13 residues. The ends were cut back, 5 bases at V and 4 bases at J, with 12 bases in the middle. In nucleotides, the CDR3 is TGTGCCAGCAGCATGGACTACCCATACGAGCAGTACTTC. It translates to CASSMDYPYEQYF.

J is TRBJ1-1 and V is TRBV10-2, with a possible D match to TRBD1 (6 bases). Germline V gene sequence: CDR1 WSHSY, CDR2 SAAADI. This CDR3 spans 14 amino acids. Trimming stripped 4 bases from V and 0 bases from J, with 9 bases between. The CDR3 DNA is TGCGCCAGCAGTGGGGGGCCTTTGAACACTGAAGCTTTCTTT. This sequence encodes CASSGGPLNTEAFF.

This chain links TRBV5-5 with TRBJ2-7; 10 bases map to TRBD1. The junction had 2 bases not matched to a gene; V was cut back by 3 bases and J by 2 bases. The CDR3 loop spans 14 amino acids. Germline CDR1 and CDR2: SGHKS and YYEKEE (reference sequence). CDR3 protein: CASSSTGGTYEQYV. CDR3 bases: TGTGCCAGCAGCTCGACAGGGGGCACCTACGAGCAGTACGTC.

CDR3 DNA: TGTGCCAGCAGCCCCTTTATGCAGGGAAAGACCCAGTACTTC. Amino acid sequence: CASSPFMQGKTQYF. V and J are TRBV7-9 and TRBJ2-5; a possible D gene is TRBD1 (5 bases). Deletions cut 5 bases from V and 6 bases from J, with 16 bases between. Germline V CDR1 and CDR2: SEHNR, FQNEAQ (reference sequence). The CDR3 totals 14 residues. The full variable domain, its missing parts supplied by reference TRBV7-9 and TRBJ2-5, is DTGVSQNPRHKITKRGQNVTFRCDPISEHNRLYWYRQTLGQGPEFLTYFQNEAQLEKSRLLSDRFSAERPKGSFSTLEIQRTEQGDSAMYLCASSPFMQGKTQYFGPGTRLLVL.

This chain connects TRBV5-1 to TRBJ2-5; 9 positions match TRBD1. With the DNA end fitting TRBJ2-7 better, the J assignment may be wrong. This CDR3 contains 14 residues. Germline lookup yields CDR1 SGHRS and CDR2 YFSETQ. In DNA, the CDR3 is TGCGCCAGCAGCACGGGACAGGGTAACTACGAGCAGTACTTC. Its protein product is CASSTGQGNYEQYF.

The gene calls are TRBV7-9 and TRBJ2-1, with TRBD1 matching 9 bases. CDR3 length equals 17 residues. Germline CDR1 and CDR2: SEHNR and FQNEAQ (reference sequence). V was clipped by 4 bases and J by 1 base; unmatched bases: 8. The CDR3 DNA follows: TGTGCCAGCAGCTGGAGACAGGGGGGGTCATCCTACAATGAGCAGTTCTTC. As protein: CASSWRQGGSSYNEQFF.

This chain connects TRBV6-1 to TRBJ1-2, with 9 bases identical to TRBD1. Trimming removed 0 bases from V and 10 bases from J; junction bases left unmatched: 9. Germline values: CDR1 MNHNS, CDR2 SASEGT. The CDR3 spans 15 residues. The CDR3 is CASSEAYGTGYFYTF. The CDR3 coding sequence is TGTGCCAGCAGTGAAGCGTACGGGACAGGGTATTTCTACACCTTC.

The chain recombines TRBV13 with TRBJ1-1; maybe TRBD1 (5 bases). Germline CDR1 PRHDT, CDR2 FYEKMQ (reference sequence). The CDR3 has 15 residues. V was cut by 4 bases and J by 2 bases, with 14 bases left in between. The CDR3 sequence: CASSYGAGVNTEAFF. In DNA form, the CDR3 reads TGTGCCAGCAGCTATGGGGCGGGAGTAAACACTGAAGCTTTCTTT.

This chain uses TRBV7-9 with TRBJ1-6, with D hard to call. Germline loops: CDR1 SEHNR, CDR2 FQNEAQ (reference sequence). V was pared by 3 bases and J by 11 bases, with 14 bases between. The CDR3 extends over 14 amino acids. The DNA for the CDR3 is TGTGCCAGCAGCTTTTTAAGTGAGTTCGCACCCCTCCACTTT. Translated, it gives CASSFLSEFAPLHF.

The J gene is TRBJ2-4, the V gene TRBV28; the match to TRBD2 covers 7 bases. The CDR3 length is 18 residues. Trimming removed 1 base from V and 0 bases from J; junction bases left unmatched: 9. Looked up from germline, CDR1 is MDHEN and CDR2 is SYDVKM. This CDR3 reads CASSLFKGGLLAKNIQYF. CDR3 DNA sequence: TGTGCCAGCAGTTTATTTAAGGGAGGGCTATTAGCCAAAAACATTCAGTACTTC. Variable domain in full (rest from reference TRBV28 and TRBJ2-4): DVKVTQSSRYLVKRTGEKVFLECVQDMDHENMFWYRQDPGLGLRLIYFSYDVKMKEKGDIPEGYSVSREKKERFSLILESASTNQTSMYLCASSLFKGGLLAKNIQYFGAGTRLSVL.

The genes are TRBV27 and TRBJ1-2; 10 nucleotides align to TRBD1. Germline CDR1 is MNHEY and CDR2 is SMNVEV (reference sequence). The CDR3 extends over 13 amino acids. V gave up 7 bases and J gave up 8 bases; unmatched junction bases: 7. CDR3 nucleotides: TGTGCCAGCATGAGACAGGGGGCGCAGGGCTACACCTTC. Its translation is CASMRQGAQGYTF.

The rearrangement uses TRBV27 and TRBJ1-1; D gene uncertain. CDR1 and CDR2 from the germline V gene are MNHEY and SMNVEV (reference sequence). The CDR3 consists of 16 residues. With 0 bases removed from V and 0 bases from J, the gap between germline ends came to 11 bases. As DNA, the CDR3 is TGTGCCAGCAGTTTATCGTTTGGGCGAATGAACACTGAAGCTTTCTTT. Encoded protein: CASSLSFGRMNTEAFF.

The DNA for the CDR3 is TGTGCCAGCAGGATAGTGGTGGACAGAAAAGAGACCCAGTACTTC. This sequence encodes CASRIVVDRKETQYF. The J gene is TRBJ2-5, the V gene TRBV7-9, with D perhaps matching TRBD1 (6 bases). Trimming removed 6 bases from V and 3 bases from J, with 17 bases in between. In germline, CDR1 is SEHNR, CDR2 FQNEAQ (reference sequence). The CDR3 sequence is 15 residues long.

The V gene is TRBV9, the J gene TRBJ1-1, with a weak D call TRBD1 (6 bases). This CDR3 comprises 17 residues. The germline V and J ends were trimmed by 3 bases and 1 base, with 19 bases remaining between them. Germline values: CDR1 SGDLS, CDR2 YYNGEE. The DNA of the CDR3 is TGTGCCAGCAGCGCCACACCGACCGGGACACAGAACACTGAAGCTTTCTTT. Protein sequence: CASSATPTGTQNTEAFF.

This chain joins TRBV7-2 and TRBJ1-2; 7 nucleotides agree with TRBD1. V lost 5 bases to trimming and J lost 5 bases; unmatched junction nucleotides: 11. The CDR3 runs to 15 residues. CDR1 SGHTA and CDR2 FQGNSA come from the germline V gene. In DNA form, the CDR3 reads TGTGCCAGCAGCCTAAGACAGGGAGTCGAATATGGCTACACCTTC. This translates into CASSLRQGVEYGYTF.